This T cell receptor (beta chain) was captured in a study of T cells expressing NK-cell markers. From the 5' RACE reads, TCRdb lists one entry per CDR3 protein and no DNA. Here the sample table reports roughly 300,000 distinct CDR3 sequences. Germline CDR1 reads SGDLS; CDR2 reads YYNGEE. The CDR3 is 15 amino acids. Study-wide results and limits: The CD3+CD56-NKG2C+ fraction of several donors was likewise dominated by these clonotypes.

As concerns this clonotype: As yet, its antigen is unknown.

This receptor was obtained from a woman aged 18-70 years in good health. The sequenced material came from blood T cells: a sorted CD56 or NKG2C T cell subset, CD4+ or CD8+ T cells, or bulk PBMC T cells (not recorded which). The V call is TRBV9, the J call TRBJ2-3; TCRdb gives TRBD2 as the D gene, but with no DNA this cannot be confirmed. CDR3: CASSVGYSGEDTQYF. Complete variable domain (other parts from reference TRBV9 and TRBJ2-3): DSGVTQTPKHLITATGQRVTLRCSPRSGDLSVYWYQQSLDQGLQFLIQYYNGEERAKGNILERFSAQQFPDLHSELNLSSLELGDSALYFCASSVGYSGEDTQYFGPGTRLTVL.